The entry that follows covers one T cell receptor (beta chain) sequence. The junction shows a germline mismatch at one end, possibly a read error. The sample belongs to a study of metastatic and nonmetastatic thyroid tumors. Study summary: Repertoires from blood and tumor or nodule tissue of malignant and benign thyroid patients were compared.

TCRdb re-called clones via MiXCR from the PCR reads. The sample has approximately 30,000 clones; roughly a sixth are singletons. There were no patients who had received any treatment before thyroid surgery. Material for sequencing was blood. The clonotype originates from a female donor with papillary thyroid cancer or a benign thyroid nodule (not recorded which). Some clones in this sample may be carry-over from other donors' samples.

This chain's CDR3 is CASSHDMSEAFF. In DNA, the CDR3 is TGTGCCAGCAGCCACGACATGTCTGAAGCTTTCTTC. The J gene is TRBJ1-1, the V gene TRBV3-1; D gene uncertain. Germline V gene lookup returns CDR1 LGHDT and CDR2 YNNKEL (reference sequence). This CDR3 is 12 amino acids long.